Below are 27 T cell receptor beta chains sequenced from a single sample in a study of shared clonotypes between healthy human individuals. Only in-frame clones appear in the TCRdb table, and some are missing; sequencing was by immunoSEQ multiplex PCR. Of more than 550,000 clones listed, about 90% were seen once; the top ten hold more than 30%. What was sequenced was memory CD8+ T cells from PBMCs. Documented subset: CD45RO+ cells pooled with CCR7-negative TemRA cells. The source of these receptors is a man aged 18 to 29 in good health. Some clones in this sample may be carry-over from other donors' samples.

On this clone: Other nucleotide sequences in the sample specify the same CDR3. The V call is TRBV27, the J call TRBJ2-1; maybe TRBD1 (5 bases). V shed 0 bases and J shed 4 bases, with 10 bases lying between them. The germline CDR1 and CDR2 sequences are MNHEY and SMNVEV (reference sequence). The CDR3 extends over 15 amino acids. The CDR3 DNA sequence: TGTGCCAGCAGTTTATCAGGGGAAGGATACAATGAGCAGTTCTTC. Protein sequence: CASSLSGEGYNEQFF.

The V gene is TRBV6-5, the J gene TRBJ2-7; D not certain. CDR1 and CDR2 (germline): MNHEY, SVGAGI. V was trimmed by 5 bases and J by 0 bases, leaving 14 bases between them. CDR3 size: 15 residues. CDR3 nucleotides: TGTGCCAGCAGTCCAATCGGGTTGATCTCCTACGAGCAGTACTTC. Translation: CASSPIGLISYEQYF.

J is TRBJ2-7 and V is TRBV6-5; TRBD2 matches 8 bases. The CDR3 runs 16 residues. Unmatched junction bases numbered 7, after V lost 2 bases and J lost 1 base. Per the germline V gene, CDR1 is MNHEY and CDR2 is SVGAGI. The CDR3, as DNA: TGTGCCAGCAGTTACCGGGGGGGGACTAGTTCCTACGAGCAGTACTTC. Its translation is CASSYRGGTSSYEQYF.

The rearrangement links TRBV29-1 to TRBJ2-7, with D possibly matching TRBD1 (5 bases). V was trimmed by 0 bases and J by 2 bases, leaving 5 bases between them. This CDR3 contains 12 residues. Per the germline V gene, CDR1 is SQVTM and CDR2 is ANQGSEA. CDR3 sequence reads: CSVEEDTYEQYF. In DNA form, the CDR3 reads TGCAGCGTTGAAGAGGACACCTACGAGCAGTACTTC.

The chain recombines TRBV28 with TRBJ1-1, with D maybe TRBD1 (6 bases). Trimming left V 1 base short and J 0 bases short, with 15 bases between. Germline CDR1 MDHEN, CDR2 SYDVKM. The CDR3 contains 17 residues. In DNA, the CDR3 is TGTGCCAGCAGTTTATTAGGGGGAGACTTCATGAACACTGAAGCTTTCTTT. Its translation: CASSLLGGDFMNTEAFF. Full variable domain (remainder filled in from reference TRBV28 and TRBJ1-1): DVKVTQSSRYLVKRTGEKVFLECVQDMDHENMFWYRQDPGLGLRLIYFSYDVKMKEKGDIPEGYSVSREKKERFSLILESASTNQTSMYLCASSLLGGDFMNTEAFFGQGTRLTVV.

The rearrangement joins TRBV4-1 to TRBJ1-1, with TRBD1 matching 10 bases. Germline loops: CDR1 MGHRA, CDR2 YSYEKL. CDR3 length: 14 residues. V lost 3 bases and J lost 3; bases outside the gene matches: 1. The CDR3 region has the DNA TGCGCCAGCAGCCAGGGGACAGGGGACACTGAAGCTTTCTTT. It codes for CASSQGTGDTEAFF.

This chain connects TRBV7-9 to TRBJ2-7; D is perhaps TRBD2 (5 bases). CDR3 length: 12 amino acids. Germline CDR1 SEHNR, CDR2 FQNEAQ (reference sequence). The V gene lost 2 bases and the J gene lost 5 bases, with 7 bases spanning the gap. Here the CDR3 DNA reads TGTGCCAGCAGCTTAATGAGGGACGAGCAGTACTTC. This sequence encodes CASSLMRDEQYF.

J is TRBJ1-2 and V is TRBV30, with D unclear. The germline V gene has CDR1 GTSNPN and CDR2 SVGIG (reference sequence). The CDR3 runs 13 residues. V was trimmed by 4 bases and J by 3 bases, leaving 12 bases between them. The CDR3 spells CAWKDKIDYGYTF. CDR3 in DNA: TGTGCCTGGAAAGATAAGATTGACTATGGCTACACCTTC.

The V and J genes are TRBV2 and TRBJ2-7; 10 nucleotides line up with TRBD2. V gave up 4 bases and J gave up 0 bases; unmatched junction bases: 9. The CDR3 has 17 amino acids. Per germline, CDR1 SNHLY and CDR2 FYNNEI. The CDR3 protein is CASSVLAGDPSSYEQYF. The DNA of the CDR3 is TGTGCCAGCAGTGTCCTAGCGGGAGATCCCAGCTCCTACGAGCAGTACTTC.

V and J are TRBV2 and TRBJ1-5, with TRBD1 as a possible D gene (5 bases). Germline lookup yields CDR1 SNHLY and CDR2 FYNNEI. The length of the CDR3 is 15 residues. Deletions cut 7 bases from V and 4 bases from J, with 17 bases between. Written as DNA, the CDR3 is TGTGCCAGCAAAGGGGATATGAGACCAAATCAGCCCCAGCATTTT. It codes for CASKGDMRPNQPQHF.

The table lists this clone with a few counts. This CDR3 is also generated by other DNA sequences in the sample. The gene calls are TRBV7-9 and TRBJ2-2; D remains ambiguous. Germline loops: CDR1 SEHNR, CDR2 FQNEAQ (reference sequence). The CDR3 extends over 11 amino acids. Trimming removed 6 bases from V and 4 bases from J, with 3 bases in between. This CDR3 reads CASSRTGELFF. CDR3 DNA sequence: TGTGCCAGCAGTCGCACCGGGGAGCTGTTTTTT.

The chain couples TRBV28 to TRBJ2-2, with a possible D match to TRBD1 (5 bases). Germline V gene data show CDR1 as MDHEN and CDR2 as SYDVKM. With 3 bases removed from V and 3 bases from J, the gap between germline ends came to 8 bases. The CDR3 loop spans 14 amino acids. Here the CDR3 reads CASSFDSYTGELFF. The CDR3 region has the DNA TGTGCCAGCAGTTTCGACAGCTACACCGGGGAGCTGTTTTTT.

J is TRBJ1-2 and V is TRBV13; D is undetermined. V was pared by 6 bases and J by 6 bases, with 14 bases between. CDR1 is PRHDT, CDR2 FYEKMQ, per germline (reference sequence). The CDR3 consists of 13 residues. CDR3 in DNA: TGTGCCAGCAGGTATTCGTCGGGGAATGGCTACACCTTC. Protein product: CASRYSSGNGYTF.

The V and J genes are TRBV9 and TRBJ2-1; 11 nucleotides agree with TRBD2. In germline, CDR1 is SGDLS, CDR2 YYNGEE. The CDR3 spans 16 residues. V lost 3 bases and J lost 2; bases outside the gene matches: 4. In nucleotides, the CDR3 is TGTGCCAGCAGCGGTAGCGGGAGGGTTCCCTACAATGAGCAGTTCTTC. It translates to CASSGSGRVPYNEQFF.

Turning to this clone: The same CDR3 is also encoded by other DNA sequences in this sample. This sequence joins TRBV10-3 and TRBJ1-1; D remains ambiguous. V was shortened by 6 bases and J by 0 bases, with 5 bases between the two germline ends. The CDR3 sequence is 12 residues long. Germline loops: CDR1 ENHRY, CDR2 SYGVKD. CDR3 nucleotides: TGTGCCATCAGCGAATTGAACACTGAAGCTTTCTTT. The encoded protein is CAISELNTEAFF.

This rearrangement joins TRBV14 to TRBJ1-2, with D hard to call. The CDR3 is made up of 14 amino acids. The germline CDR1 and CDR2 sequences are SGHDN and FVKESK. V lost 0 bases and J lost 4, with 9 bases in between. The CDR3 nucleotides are TGTGCCAGCAGCCAAGATCCCGGGTTCTATGGCTACACCTTC. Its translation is CASSQDPGFYGYTF.

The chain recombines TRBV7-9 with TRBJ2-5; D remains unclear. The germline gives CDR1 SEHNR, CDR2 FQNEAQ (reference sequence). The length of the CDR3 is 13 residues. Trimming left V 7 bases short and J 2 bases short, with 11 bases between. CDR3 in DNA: TGTGCCAGCACCCCCGGGCCACAAGAGACCCAGTACTTC. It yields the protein CASTPGPQETQYF.

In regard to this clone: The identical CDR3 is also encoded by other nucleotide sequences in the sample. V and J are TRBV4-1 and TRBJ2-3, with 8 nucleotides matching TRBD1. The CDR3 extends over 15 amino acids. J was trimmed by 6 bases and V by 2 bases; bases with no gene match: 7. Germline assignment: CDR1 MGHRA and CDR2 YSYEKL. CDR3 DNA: TGCGCCAGCAGCCAAAAAGGACAGGGCCGCGATACGCAGTATTTT. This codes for CASSQKGQGRDTQYF.

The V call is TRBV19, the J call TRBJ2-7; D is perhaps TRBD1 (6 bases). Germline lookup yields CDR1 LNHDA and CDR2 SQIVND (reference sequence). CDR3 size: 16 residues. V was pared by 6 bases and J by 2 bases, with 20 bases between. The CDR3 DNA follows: TGTGCCAGTAGAGAACATGGACAGTTTGGAGCCTACGAGCAGTACTTC. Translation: CASREHGQFGAYEQYF.

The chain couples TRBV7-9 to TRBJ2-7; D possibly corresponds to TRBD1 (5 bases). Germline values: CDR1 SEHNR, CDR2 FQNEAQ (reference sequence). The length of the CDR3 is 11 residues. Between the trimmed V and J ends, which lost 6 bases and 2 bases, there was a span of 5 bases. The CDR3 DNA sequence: TGTGCCAGCAGGACAGCCTACGAGCAGTACTTC. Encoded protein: CASRTAYEQYF.

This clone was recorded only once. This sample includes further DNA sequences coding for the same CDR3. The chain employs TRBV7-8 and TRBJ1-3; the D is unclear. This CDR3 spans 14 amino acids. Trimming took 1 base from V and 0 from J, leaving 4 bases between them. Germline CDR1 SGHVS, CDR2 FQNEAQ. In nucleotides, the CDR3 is TGTGCCAGCAGCTTAGTCGGCTCTGGAAACACCATATATTTT. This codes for CASSLVGSGNTIYF.

CDR3 DNA sequence: TGCAGCGTCGATCTTAGACAGGGTAGCGCCTACGAGCAGTACTTC. Translated: CSVDLRQGSAYEQYF. The V and J genes are TRBV29-1 and TRBJ2-7; TRBD1 matches at 7 bases. This CDR3 spans 15 amino acids. Germline values: CDR1 SQVTM, CDR2 ANQGSEA. Trimming took 6 bases from V and 2 from J; bases not matched to a gene: 13.

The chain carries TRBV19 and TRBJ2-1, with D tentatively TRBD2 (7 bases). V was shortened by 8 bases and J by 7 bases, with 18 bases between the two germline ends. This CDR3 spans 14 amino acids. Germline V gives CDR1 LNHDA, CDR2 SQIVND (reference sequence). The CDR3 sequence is CASGLGGTRNEQFF. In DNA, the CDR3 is TGTGCCAGTGGACTAGGGGGGACGCGTAATGAGCAGTTCTTC.

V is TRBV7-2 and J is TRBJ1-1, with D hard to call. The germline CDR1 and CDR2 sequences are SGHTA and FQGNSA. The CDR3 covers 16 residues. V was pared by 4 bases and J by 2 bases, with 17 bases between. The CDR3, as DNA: TGTGCCAGCAGCTCCCAACCCCTCGGGGTTAACACTGAAGCTTTCTTT. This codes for CASSSQPLGVNTEAFF.

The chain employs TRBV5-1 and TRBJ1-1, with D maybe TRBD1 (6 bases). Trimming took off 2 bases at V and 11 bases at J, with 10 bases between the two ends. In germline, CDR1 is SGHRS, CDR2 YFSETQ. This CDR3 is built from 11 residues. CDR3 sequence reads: CASSLGGNAFF. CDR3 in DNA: TGCGCCAGCAGCTTAGGGGGGAACGCTTTCTTT. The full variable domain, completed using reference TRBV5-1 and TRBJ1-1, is KAGVTQTPRYLIKTRGQQVTLSCSPISGHRSVSWYQQTPGQGLQFLFEYFSETQRNKGNFPGRFSGRQFSNSRSEMNVSTLELGDSALYLCASSLGGNAFFGQGTRLTVV.

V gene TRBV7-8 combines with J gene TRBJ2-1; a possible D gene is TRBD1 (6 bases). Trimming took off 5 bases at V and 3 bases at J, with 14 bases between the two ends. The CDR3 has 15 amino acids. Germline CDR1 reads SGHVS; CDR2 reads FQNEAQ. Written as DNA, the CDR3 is TGTGCCAGCAGCCTAACCAGGGGCCTCTACAATGAGCAGTTCTTC. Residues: CASSLTRGLYNEQFF.

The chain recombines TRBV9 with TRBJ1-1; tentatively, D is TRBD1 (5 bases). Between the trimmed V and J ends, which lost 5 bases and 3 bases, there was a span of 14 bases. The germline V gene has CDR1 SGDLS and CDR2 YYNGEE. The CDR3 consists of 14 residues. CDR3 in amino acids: CASRPSTDHTEAFF. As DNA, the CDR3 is TGTGCCAGCAGACCTTCGACAGACCACACTGAAGCTTTCTTT.